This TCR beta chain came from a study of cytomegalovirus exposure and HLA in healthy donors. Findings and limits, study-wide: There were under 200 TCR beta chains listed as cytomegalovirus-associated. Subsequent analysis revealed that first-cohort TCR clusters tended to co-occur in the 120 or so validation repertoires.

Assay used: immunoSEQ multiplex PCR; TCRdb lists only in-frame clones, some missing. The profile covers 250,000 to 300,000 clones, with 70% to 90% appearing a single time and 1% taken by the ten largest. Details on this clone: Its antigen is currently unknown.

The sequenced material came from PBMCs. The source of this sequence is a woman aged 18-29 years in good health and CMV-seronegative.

CDR3 in DNA: TGCGCCAGCAGCACGGGACAGAGCACAGATACGCAGTATTTT. Protein: CASSTGQSTDTQYF. The J gene is TRBJ2-3, the V gene TRBV5-1; TRBD1 matches at 7 bases. In germline, CDR1 is SGHRS, CDR2 YFSETQ. V dropped 4 bases and J dropped 0; count of bases not matched to a gene: 2. This CDR3 contains 14 residues.